The 23 T cell receptor beta chains below come from one sample, sequenced in a study of blood T cell repertoires in COVID-19. Sequencing was performed with immunoSEQ multiplex PCR; in TCRdb, only in-frame clones are kept and a portion is missing. The data contain more than 95,000 clones, roughly 92% of them seen just once; the ten biggest clones take up around 1.9%. The sample was peripheral blood. All receptors derive from a man in his fifties or sixties with COVID-19, enrolled during active disease.

V gene TRBV4-1 combines with J gene TRBJ1-2, with TRBD1 matching over 10 bases. The trim removed 1 base at V and 7 bases at J, leaving 3 bases unmatched. Germline CDR1 and CDR2: MGHRA and YSYEKL. This CDR3 contains 14 residues. The CDR3 nucleotides are TGCGCCAGCAGCCAAGGACAGGGGGCATCTGGCTACACCTTC. Protein product: CASSQGQGASGYTF.

V usage is TRBV5-1 and J usage is TRBJ2-5; 14 bases fit TRBD2. The V and J ends lost 4 bases and 5 bases, in that order; junction bases with no gene match: 4. Germline CDR1 reads SGHRS; CDR2 reads YFSETQ. CDR3 length: 15 residues. The CDR3 loop reads CASSRLAGGRETQYF. DNA for the CDR3: TGCGCCAGCAGCCGACTAGCGGGAGGGCGGGAGACCCAGTACTTC.

The chain links TRBV9 to TRBJ1-2; 7 nucleotides match TRBD1. Trimming took 4 bases from V and 2 from J; bases not matched to a gene: 8. The germline V gene has CDR1 SGDLS and CDR2 YYNGEE. This CDR3 contains 15 residues. The CDR3 nucleotides are TGTGCCAGCAGCCCCTCGGACAGGCGAAACTATGGCTACACCTTC. It codes for CASSPSDRRNYGYTF.

The V call is TRBV21-1, the J call TRBJ2-6; TRBD1 is the table's D call and was not checked against the DNA. TRBV21-1 is a pseudogene segment. The CDR3 totals 17 residues. The CDR3 is CASTSRDRITGANVLTF. CDR3 in DNA: TGTGCCAGCACGTCCCGGGACAGAATCACTGGGGCCAACGTCCTGACTTTC.

This clone was recorded only once. CDR3 in amino acids: CASSLQGARTGELFF. The CDR3 bases are TGTGCCAGCAGCTTGCAAGGGGCTCGGACCGGGGAGCTGTTTTTT. This chain connects TRBV5-4 to TRBJ2-2; D may be TRBD1 (5 bases). The ends were cut back, 1 base at V and 5 bases at J, with 12 bases in the middle. The CDR3 contains 15 residues. Germline V gives CDR1 SGHNT, CDR2 YYREEE (reference sequence).

In DNA form, the CDR3 reads TGTGCCAGCCGGGACAGGGGGGTCTCTGGAAACACCATATATTTT. This codes for CASRDRGVSGNTIYF. The rearrangement links TRBV2 to TRBJ1-3, with 11 bases fitting TRBD1. Trimming at V came to 8 bases and at J to 0 bases, leaving 3 bases not matched to a gene. CDR1 SNHLY and CDR2 FYNNEI come from the germline V gene. The CDR3 is made up of 15 amino acids.

The V gene is TRBV3-1 (or the pseudogene TRBV3-2), the J gene TRBJ2-5; D gene uncertain. The germline V gene encodes CDR1 LGHDT and CDR2 YNNKEL (reference sequence). The length of the CDR3 is 17 residues. V was trimmed by 4 bases and J by 1 base, leaving 19 bases between them. The CDR3 DNA follows: TGTGCCAGCAGCCTATGGGCGTCTGCGTTCGGCCAAGAGACCCAGTACTTC. Its translation: CASSLWASAFGQETQYF.

The gene calls are TRBV27 and TRBJ2-4, with 7 positions matching TRBD2. This CDR3 is built from 17 residues. In germline, CDR1 is MNHEY, CDR2 SMNVEV (reference sequence). J was trimmed by 0 bases and V by 3 bases; bases with no gene match: 8. CDR3 amino acids: CASSLVGGTLAKNIQYF. The CDR3 region has the DNA TGTGCCAGCAGTTTGGTCGGGGGGACCTTAGCCAAAAACATTCAGTACTTC.

This chain links TRBV7-9 with TRBJ2-5; D uncertain. Germline V gene sequence: CDR1 SEHNR, CDR2 FQNEAQ (reference sequence). Trimming shortened V by 1 base and J by 5 bases, and 8 bases separated the two germline ends. The CDR3 covers 13 residues. The CDR3 DNA reads TGTGCCAGCAGCTTAGGAGGAGAGGAGACCCAGTACTTC. The encoded protein is CASSLGGEETQYF.

The chain has TRBV27 and TRBJ2-7, with 8 nucleotides matching TRBD1. The CDR3 loop spans 13 amino acids. The J segment lost 1 base and the V segment lost 5 bases, leaving 1 base of the junction unmatched. CDR1 is MNHEY, CDR2 SMNVEV, per germline (reference sequence). This CDR3 reads CASSHRGSYEQYF. The CDR3 DNA reads as TGTGCCAGCAGTCACAGGGGGTCCTACGAGCAGTACTTC.

This chain uses TRBV6-1 with TRBJ1-2; tentative D call: TRBD1 (5 bases). V lost 2 bases, J lost 5 bases, and 9 bases lay in between. The germline CDR1 and CDR2 sequences are MNHNS and SASEGT. This CDR3 is 13 amino acids long. CDR3: CASSERGGYGYTF. CDR3 DNA sequence: TGTGCCAGCAGTGAACGGGGGGGGTATGGCTACACCTTC.

The V and J genes are TRBV6-4 and TRBJ1-1; D is possibly TRBD1 (5 bases). This CDR3 is built from 13 residues. Trimming stripped 6 bases from V and 1 base from J, with 9 bases between. Looked up from germline, CDR1 is MRHNA and CDR2 is SNTAGT. The CDR3 protein is CASRKQENTEAFF. The CDR3 region has the DNA TGTGCCAGCAGGAAACAGGAGAACACTGAAGCTTTCTTT.

The V call is TRBV19, the J call TRBJ2-3, with 14 bases that match TRBD2. V dropped 5 bases and J dropped 2; count of bases not matched to a gene: 9. This CDR3 is 18 amino acids long. Germline assignment: CDR1 LNHDA and CDR2 SQIVND (reference sequence). CDR3 coding DNA: TGTGCCAGTAGTGGTGGGACTAGCGGGAGCCCCCACACAGATACGCAGTATTTT. It specifies CASSGGTSGSPHTDTQYF.

The chain employs TRBV27 and TRBJ1-1; no clear D gene. Deletions cut 5 bases from V and 3 bases from J, with 10 bases between. Germline lookup yields CDR1 MNHEY and CDR2 SMNVEV (reference sequence). The CDR3 sequence is 13 residues long. The chain's CDR3 is CASSPGVDTEAFF. The CDR3, as DNA: TGTGCCAGCAGTCCCGGGGTCGACACTGAAGCTTTCTTT.

The J gene is TRBJ1-5, the V gene TRBV18, with 8 bases matching TRBD1. Germline values: CDR1 KGHSH, CDR2 LQKENI. CDR3 length: 15 residues. V was clipped by 3 bases and J by 1 base; unmatched bases: 2. The DNA for the CDR3 is TGTGCCAGCTCACCCGACAGGGGCAGCAATCAGCCCCAGCATTTT. Translating it yields CASSPDRGSNQPQHF.

This clone was recorded once. V usage is TRBV29-1 and J usage is TRBJ1-2; TRBD1 agrees at 7 bases. This CDR3 spans 12 amino acids. Trimming removed 7 bases from V and 4 bases from J; junction bases left unmatched: 6. Germline loops: CDR1 SQVTM, CDR2 ANQGSEA. CDR3 coding DNA: TGCAGCGGGGATACAGGGGCCTATGGCTACACCTTC. It specifies CSGDTGAYGYTF.

The chain joins TRBV20-1 to TRBJ2-3; TRBD2 matches 7 bases. This CDR3 comprises 11 residues. The V gene end was trimmed by 6 bases and the J gene end by 7 bases; junction bases not matched to a gene: 4. Germline V gene sequence: CDR1 DFQATT, CDR2 SNEGSKA (reference sequence). The DNA of the CDR3 is TGCAGTGCCCCGGGACTAAATACGCAGTATTTT. It translates to CSAPGLNTQYF.

The chain links TRBV3-1 (or the pseudogene TRBV3-2) to TRBJ2-1; possibly TRBD2 for D (6 bases). CDR1 is LGHDT, CDR2 YNNKEL, per germline (reference sequence). V gave up 1 base and J gave up 5 bases, with 9 bases separating them. The length of the CDR3 is 14 residues. The CDR3: CASSQVAAHNEQFF. Here the CDR3 DNA reads TGTGCCAGCAGCCAAGTAGCGGCCCACAATGAGCAGTTCTTC.

V is TRBV12-5 and J is TRBJ2-7, with TRBD1 matching 8 bases. The length of the CDR3 is 15 residues. V was pared by 1 base and J by 2 bases, with 4 bases of the junction left unmatched. The germline V gene has CDR1 LGHNT and CDR2 FRNRAP. This chain's CDR3 is CASGLAPQGAYEQYV. The CDR3 DNA is TGTGCTAGTGGTTTGGCCCCACAGGGGGCCTACGAGCAGTACGTC.

V usage is TRBV28 and J usage is TRBJ2-7; the match to TRBD2 covers 13 bases. Germline CDR1 MDHEN, CDR2 SYDVKM. Unmatched junction bases numbered 7, after V lost 5 bases and J lost 0 bases. The CDR3 sequence is 17 residues long. The CDR3 region is CASSVPTSGRASYEQYF. The CDR3 DNA is TGTGCCAGCAGTGTCCCTACTAGCGGGAGGGCCTCCTACGAGCAGTACTTC.

This chain's CDR3 is CASSALAGGYEQYF. DNA of the CDR3: TGCGCCAGCAGTGCGCTAGCGGGAGGCTACGAGCAGTACTTC. The V and J genes are TRBV10-2 and TRBJ2-7, with 11 bases matching TRBD2. The length of the CDR3 is 14 residues. Losses at the gene ends were 4 bases for V and 3 bases for J; bases not matched to a gene: 2. Germline V gives CDR1 WSHSY, CDR2 SAAADI.

This clone has more than one count but fewer than ten. J is TRBJ2-4 and V is TRBV25-1; 12 bases are a match to TRBD1. V shed 3 bases, J shed 13 bases, and the junction held 10 bases outside the gene matches. The germline gives CDR1 MGHDK, CDR2 SYGVNS. This CDR3 contains 15 residues. The CDR3 spells CASSERTGTGGLQYF. The DNA for the CDR3 is TGTGCCAGCAGTGAGCGGACCGGGACAGGGGGCCTCCAGTACTTC.

The chain carries TRBV29-1 and TRBJ1-2; 7 nucleotides agree with TRBD1. Germline assignment: CDR1 SQVTM and CDR2 ANQGSEA. V shed 0 bases and J 5 bases; nucleotides not matched to a gene: 9. The CDR3 is 15 residues long. CDR3 nucleotide sequence: TGCAGCGTTGAAGATCAGGGAAGGGGGCTTTATGGCTACACCTTC. It translates to CSVEDQGRGLYGYTF.